This TCR beta chain appears in the sequencing data of a study of T cell responses to AZD1222 COVID-19 vaccine. Study conclusions and caveats: Spike-specific TCR breadth and depth both grew after two AZD1222 doses. Donor demographics were predominantly white British with a female majority; clonal diversity may be underestimated. Spike was spanned by vaccine-associated CD4 TCRs, which were dominant at 160-218 and 743-854.

A word on this clone: Antigen unknown.

The CDR3 is made up of 14 amino acids. V lost 6 bases to trimming and J lost 4 bases, with 15 bases between them. From germline, CDR1 is SNHLY and CDR2 FYNNEI. Pooling covered second doses at about 4 or about 12 weeks. Method: immunoSEQ multiplex PCR; TCRdb's copy keeps in-frame clones and lacks some. The table includes around 130,000 clones, approximately 90% detected once. The rearrangement joins TRBV2 to TRBJ1-2, with D possibly matching TRBD1 (6 bases). This specimen was peripheral blood, taken 28 days after the second AZD1222 dose. This TCR was sampled from an adult who received the AZD1222 COVID-19 vaccine. The DNA for the CDR3 is TGTGCCAGCAGCGGACAGACCTCCGCCTATGGCTACACCTTC. This translates into CASSGQTSAYGYTF.